What follows are 16 T cell receptor beta chains derived from one specimen sequenced in a study of post-analysis software for immune sequencing data. Study-wide results and limits: Among a handful of TRBV segments more frequent in patients than controls were TRBV5-6, TRBV5-1 and TRBV20-1.

Prepared TCR beta cDNA libraries contained unique molecular identifiers. TCRdb re-derived calls from the PCR reads in MiXCR, one entry per CDR3 protein. The sample has roughly 540,000 distinct CDR3 sequences, around 36% seen once; the top ten hold approximately 6%. Their specific antigens are unknown. What was sequenced was blood. The receptors shown here come from a girl under 18 with multiple sclerosis.

This clonotype has more than one count but fewer than ten. The rearrangement links TRBV25-1 to TRBJ2-6; D is undetermined. Trimming stripped 0 bases from V and 0 bases from J, with 9 bases between. The CDR3 totals 17 residues. Germline V gives CDR1 MGHDK, CDR2 SYGVNS. CDR3 nucleotides: TGTGCCAGCAGTGAATATATGGGTGGCTCTGGGGCCAACGTCCTGACTTTC. This encodes CASSEYMGGSGANVLTF.

This chain joins TRBV20-1 and TRBJ2-7, with D perhaps matching TRBD1 (6 bases). Germline assignment: CDR1 DFQATT and CDR2 SNEGSKA (reference sequence). The CDR3 runs to 14 residues. V was cut by 1 base and J by 0 bases, with 10 bases left in between. In DNA, the CDR3 is TGCAGTGCTAGAGGCAGGGGAAGCTCCTACGAGCAGTACTTC. This translates into CSARGRGSSYEQYF.

This clonotype was counted between two and nine times. The chain joins TRBV20-1 to TRBJ1-5, with a possible D match to TRBD1 (5 bases). Germline CDR1 is DFQATT and CDR2 is SNEGSKA (reference sequence). V lost 5 bases, J lost 2 bases, and 19 bases lay in between. This CDR3 spans 16 amino acids. The CDR3 region is CSAPETGQGGNQPQHF. CDR3 DNA sequence: TGCAGTGCTCCGGAAACGGGGCAGGGTGGCAATCAGCCCCAGCATTTT.

This clonotype appeared many times. The chain recombines TRBV7-2 with TRBJ1-1, with 8 nucleotides matching TRBD1. J was trimmed by 3 bases and V by 5 bases; bases with no gene match: 2. The CDR3 covers 13 residues. CDR1 and CDR2 (germline): SGHTA, FQGNSA. For the CDR3, the DNA is TGTGCCAGCAGCCCGACAGGGGACACTGAAGCTTTCTTT. As protein: CASSPTGDTEAFF.

The chain has TRBV7-6 and TRBJ2-3; a weak D match, TRBD1 (5 bases). Germline CDR1 and CDR2: SGHVS and FNYEAQ. Trimming pared 2 bases from V and 1 base from J, leaving 16 bases between. The CDR3 length is 17 residues. The CDR3 reads CASSLPILVRGTDTQYF. The CDR3 nucleotides are TGTGCCAGCAGCTTACCCATCCTCGTCAGGGGCACAGATACGCAGTATTTT.

The gene calls are TRBV12-3 or TRBV12-4 and TRBJ2-5; possibly TRBD2 for D (6 bases). V lost 3 bases and J 5 bases, leaving 13 bases between the germline ends. This CDR3 contains 14 residues. The CDR3 nucleotides are TGTGCCAGCAGTTTGAAGGCAGGGAGGGAGACCCAGTACTTC. This codes for CASSLKAGRETQYF.

At least ten counts were recorded for this clonotype. The CDR3: CASELGLETQYF. The DNA for the CDR3 is TGTGCCAGCGAGCTGGGACTAGAGACCCAGTACTTC. The rearrangement joins TRBV2 to TRBJ2-5; D is perhaps TRBD2 (6 bases). The V end lost 8 bases, the J end lost 4 bases, and 11 bases lay between the germline ends. The CDR3 sequence is 12 residues long. Germline-derived CDR1 and CDR2 are SNHLY and FYNNEI.

The sample holds a few counts of this clonotype. This rearrangement joins TRBV6-1 to TRBJ2-3; perhaps TRBD2 as D (6 bases). Trimming pared 6 bases from V and 0 bases from J, leaving 7 bases between. Germline CDR1 and CDR2: MNHNS and SASEGT. The CDR3 has 13 residues. The CDR3 DNA is TGTGCCAGCAGACTAGCTAGCACAGATACGCAGTATTTT. Its protein is CASRLASTDTQYF.

This clonotype was found a few times. The chain uses TRBV7-6 and TRBJ2-7; TRBD1 is a possible D gene (5 bases). The CDR3 loop spans 15 amino acids. Trimming stripped 2 bases from V and 2 bases from J, with 13 bases between. The germline V gene has CDR1 SGHVS and CDR2 FNYEAQ. The CDR3 loop is CASSLRTSAPYEQYF. CDR3 nucleotide sequence: TGTGCCAGCAGCTTAAGGACAAGCGCTCCCTACGAGCAGTACTTC.

The rearrangement uses TRBV29-1 and TRBJ2-5, with D maybe TRBD2 (6 bases). V was pared by 2 bases and J by 2 bases, with 15 bases between. The CDR3 spans 15 residues. Germline V gene data show CDR1 as SQVTM and CDR2 as ANQGSEA. CDR3 nucleotide sequence: TGCAGCGTTGAAAGAATCGGGACTGGACAAGAGACCCAGTACTTC. This gives the protein CSVERIGTGQETQYF.

This clonotype was observed a handful of times. The rearrangement links TRBV2 to TRBJ1-2; perhaps TRBD1 as D (5 bases). V gave up 8 bases and J gave up 3 bases, with 19 bases separating them. Per germline, CDR1 SNHLY and CDR2 FYNNEI. This CDR3 spans 15 amino acids. Here the CDR3 reads CASLTLTGRHYGYTF. The CDR3 DNA follows: TGTGCCAGCCTGACCCTAACGGGACGGCACTATGGCTACACCTTC.

This clonotype was seen a handful of times. The chain has TRBV10-3 and TRBJ2-5; 10 bases fit TRBD2. The CDR3 runs 14 residues. With 3 bases clipped from V and 5 bases from J, the junction kept 3 bases outside the gene matches. CDR1 is ENHRY, CDR2 SYGVKD, per germline. The CDR3 coding sequence is TGTGCCATCAGTGATAAGCGGGAGGGGGAGACCCAGTACTTC. Protein product: CAISDKREGETQYF.

In its sample, this clonotype was seen a few times. The chain has TRBV20-1 and TRBJ2-3; 7 nucleotides align to TRBD2. The CDR3 has 14 residues. The germline gives CDR1 DFQATT, CDR2 SNEGSKA (reference sequence). Trimming at V came to 6 bases and at J to 0 bases, leaving 6 bases not matched to a gene. In nucleotides, the CDR3 is TGCAGTGCCGTATTAGCGGGTAGCACAGATACGCAGTATTTT. Translation gives CSAVLAGSTDTQYF.

This clonotype was seen ten or more times. The chain couples TRBV4-2 to TRBJ2-3; 8 bases are a match to TRBD2. V dropped 0 bases and J dropped 1; count of bases not matched to a gene: 3. From germline, CDR1 is LGHNA and CDR2 YNFKEQ. The CDR3 is made up of 16 amino acids. The CDR3 DNA reads as TGTGCCAGCAGCCAAGATGCACTAGCGGGCACAGATACGCAGTATTTT. It translates to CASSQDALAGTDTQYF.

This clonotype was seen just once. The chain has TRBV5-1 and TRBJ1-4; tentatively, D is TRBD1 (6 bases). V dropped 3 bases and J dropped 10 bases, with 19 bases sitting between them. CDR1 is SGHRS and CDR2 is YFSETQ in the germline V gene. The CDR3 sequence is 15 residues long. CDR3 protein: CASSSTETGRGKLFF. CDR3 coding DNA: TGCGCCAGCAGCTCCACGGAGACAGGACGAGGAAAACTGTTTTTT.

The chain uses TRBV20-1 and TRBJ2-7, with a possible D match to TRBD2 (7 bases). This CDR3 is 14 amino acids long. V was trimmed by 1 base and J by 4 bases, leaving 14 bases between them. From germline, CDR1 is DFQATT and CDR2 SNEGSKA (reference sequence). The CDR3 region has the DNA TGCAGTGCTAGAGTAACGGGGGGACAATACGAGCAGTACTTC. This encodes CSARVTGGQYEQYF.